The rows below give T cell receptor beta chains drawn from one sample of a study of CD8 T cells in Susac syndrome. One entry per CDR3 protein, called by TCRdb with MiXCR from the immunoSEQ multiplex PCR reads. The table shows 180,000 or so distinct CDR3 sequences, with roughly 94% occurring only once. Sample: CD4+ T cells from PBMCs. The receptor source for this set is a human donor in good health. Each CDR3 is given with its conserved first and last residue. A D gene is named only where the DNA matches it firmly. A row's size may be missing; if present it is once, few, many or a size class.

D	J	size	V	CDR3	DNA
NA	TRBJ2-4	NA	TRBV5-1	CASSLDAGEEYF	TGCGCCAGCAGCCTGGACGCCGGAGAGGAGTACTTC
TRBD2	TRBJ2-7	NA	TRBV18	CASSPGDYSYEQYF	TGTGCCAGCTCACCGGGGGACTACTCCTACGAGCAGTACTTC
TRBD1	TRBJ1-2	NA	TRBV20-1	CSATGGGSGADYGYTF	TGCAGTGCTACAGGAGGGGGCTCCGGCGCCGACTATGGCTACACCTTC
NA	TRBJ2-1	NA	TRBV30	CAWSLGPYNEQFF	TGTGCCTGGAGTTTGGGACCTTACAATGAGCAGTTCTTC
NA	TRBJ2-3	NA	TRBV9	CASSVGQPSDTQYF	TGTGCCAGCAGCGTAGGTCAGCCCTCCGATACGCAGTATTTT
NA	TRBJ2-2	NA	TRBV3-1	CASSAHTGELFF	TGTGCCAGCAGCGCGCACACCGGGGAGCTGTTTTTT
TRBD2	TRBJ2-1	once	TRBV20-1	CSAQRDIDEQFF	TGCAGTGCCCAGCGGGATATAGATGAGCAGTTCTTC
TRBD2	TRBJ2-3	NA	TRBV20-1	CSASSSGIADTQYF	TGCAGTGCTAGCTCTAGCGGGATCGCAGATACGCAGTATTTT
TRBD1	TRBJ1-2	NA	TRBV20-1	CSARAQGGHYGYTF	TGCAGTGCTAGAGCACAGGGGGGACACTATGGCTACACCTTC
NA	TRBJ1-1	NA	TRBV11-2	CASSLVRGFLAMNTEAFF	TGTGCCAGCAGCTTAGTGCGTGGGTTCCTTGCCATGAACACTGAAGCTTTCTTT
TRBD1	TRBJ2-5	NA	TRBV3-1	CASSQVDPQGVKETQYF	TGTGCCAGCAGCCAAGTGGACCCACAGGGGGTGAAAGAGACCCAGTACTTC
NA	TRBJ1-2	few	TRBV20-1	CSAREAENYGYTF	TGCAGTGCTAGAGAGGCAGAGAACTATGGCTACACCTTC
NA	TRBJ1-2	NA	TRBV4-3	CASSHFGGAANYGYTF	TGCGCCAGCAGTCACTTTGGGGGGGCGGCGAACTATGGCTACACCTTC
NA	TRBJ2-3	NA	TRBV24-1	CATSGDPTDTQYF	TGTGCCACCAGTGGGGATCCGACAGATACGCAGTATTTT
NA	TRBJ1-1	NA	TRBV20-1	CSAQGRGEAFF	TGCAGTGCCCAGGGCCGGGGTGAAGCTTTCTTT
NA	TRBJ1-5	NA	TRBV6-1	CASTDIGDSNQPQHF	TGTGCCAGCACCGACATCGGCGATAGCAATCAGCCCCAGCATTTT
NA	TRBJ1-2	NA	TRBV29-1	CSVLSGTGYGYTF	TGCAGCGTTTTGTCCGGAACGGGCTATGGCTACACCTTC
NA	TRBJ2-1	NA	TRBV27	CASGLTYNEQFF	TGTGCCAGCGGGCTTACCTACAATGAGCAGTTCTTC
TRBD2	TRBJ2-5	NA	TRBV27	CASSRLAGGPETQYF	TGTGCCAGCAGTAGACTAGCGGGAGGGCCGGAGACCCAGTACTTC
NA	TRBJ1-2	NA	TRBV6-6	CASSRTGLFYGYTF	TGTGCCAGCAGTCGCACAGGCCTATTCTATGGCTACACCTTC
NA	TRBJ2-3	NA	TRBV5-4	CASSSQGVDTQYF	TGTGCCAGCAGCTCACAGGGAGTAGATACGCAGTATTTT
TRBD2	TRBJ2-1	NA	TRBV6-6	CASSDRTSGDNEQFF	TGTGCCAGCAGTGACCGGACTAGCGGAGACAATGAGCAGTTCTTC
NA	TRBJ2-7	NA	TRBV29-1	CSAGRGGEQYF	TGCAGCGCTGGTAGAGGGGGCGAGCAGTACTTC
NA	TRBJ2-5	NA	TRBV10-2	CASSQFPQGFRNQETQYF	TGCGCCAGCAGTCAGTTCCCTCAGGGCTTCCGGAACCAAGAGACCCAGTACTTC
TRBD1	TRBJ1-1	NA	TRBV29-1	CSSLTGLNTEAFF	TGCAGCTCGTTGACAGGGCTGAACACTGAAGCTTTCTTT
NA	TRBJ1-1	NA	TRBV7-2	CASSLHTLNTEAFF	TGTGCCAGCAGCTTACACACCTTGAACACTGAAGCTTTCTTT
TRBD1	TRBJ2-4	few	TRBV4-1	CASTRGQGKNIQYF	TGCGCCAGCACCAGGGGGCAAGGCAAAAACATTCAGTACTTC
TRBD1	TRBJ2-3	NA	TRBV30	CAWSVLQGSTDTQYF	TGTGCCTGGAGTGTGTTACAGGGGAGCACAGATACGCAGTATTTT
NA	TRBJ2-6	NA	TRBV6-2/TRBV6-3	CASTYGGLGANVLTF	TGTGCCAGCACCTACGGAGGTCTTGGGGCCAACGTCCTGACTTTC
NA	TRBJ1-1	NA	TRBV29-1	CSVDSGGSRNTEAFF	TGCAGCGTTGATAGCGGGGGGTCTAGGAACACTGAAGCTTTCTTT
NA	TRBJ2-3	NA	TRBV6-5	CASRVWQPDTQYF	TGTGCCAGCCGGGTTTGGCAGCCAGATACGCAGTATTTT
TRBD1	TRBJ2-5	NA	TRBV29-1	CSVDPGQGKTQYF	TGCAGCGTAGATCCGGGACAGGGGAAGACCCAGTACTTC
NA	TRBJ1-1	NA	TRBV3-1	CASSQVSGVAFF	TGTGCCAGCAGCCAAGTGAGTGGGGTAGCTTTCTTT
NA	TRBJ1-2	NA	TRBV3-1	CASSQDGTDYGYTF	TGTGCCAGCAGCCAAGATGGGACCGACTATGGCTACACCTTC
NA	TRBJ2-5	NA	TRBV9	CASSAIDSQETQYF	TGTGCCAGCAGCGCGATCGACAGCCAAGAGACCCAGTACTTC
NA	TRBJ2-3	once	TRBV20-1	CSGETDTQYF	TGCAGTGGAGAAACGGATACGCAGTATTTT
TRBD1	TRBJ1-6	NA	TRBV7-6	CASSTGQGGNSPLHF	TGTGCCAGCAGCACCGGACAGGGGGGAAATTCACCCCTCCACTTT
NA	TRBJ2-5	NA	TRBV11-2	CASSFGPQAQYF	TGTGCCAGCAGCTTCGGCCCCCAGGCCCAGTACTTC
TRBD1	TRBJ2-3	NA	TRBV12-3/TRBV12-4	CASKELTGPDTQYF	TGTGCCAGCAAGGAGTTGACAGGGCCAGATACGCAGTATTTT
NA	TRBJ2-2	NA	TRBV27	CASTSDRTNTGELFF	TGTGCCAGCACCTCAGACAGGACGAACACCGGGGAGCTGTTTTTT
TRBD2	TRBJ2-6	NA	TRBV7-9	CASSIALAGTGANVLTF	TGTGCCAGCAGCATCGCGCTAGCGGGGACTGGGGCCAACGTCCTGACTTTC
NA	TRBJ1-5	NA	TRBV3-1	CASSQGPGNQPQHF	TGTGCCAGCAGCCAGGGGCCGGGCAATCAGCCCCAGCATTTT
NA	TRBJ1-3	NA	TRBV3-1	CASSLRETGNTIYF	TGTGCCAGCAGCCTAAGGGAGACTGGAAACACCATATATTTT
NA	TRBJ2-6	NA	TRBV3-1	CASSQDRISGANVLTF	TGTGCCAGCAGCCAAGATCGGATCTCTGGGGCCAACGTCCTGACTTTC
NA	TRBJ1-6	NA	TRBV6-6	CASSLTVNSPLHF	TGTGCCAGCAGTCTTACAGTAAACTCACCCCTCCACTTT
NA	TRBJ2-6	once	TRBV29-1	CAGQHTGANVLTF	TGCGCTGGACAGCACACTGGGGCCAACGTCCTGACTTTC
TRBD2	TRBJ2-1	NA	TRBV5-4	CASSSGGSGGREQFF	TGTGCCAGCAGCTCGGGTGGTAGCGGGGGCCGGGAGCAGTTCTTC
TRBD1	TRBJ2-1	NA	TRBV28	CASTPPGQGWLRQFF	TGTGCCAGTACACCACCGGGACAGGGATGGCTGAGGCAGTTCTTC
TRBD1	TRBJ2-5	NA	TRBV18	CASSPTGDSETQYF	TGTGCCAGCTCACCGACAGGGGATAGTGAGACCCAGTACTTC
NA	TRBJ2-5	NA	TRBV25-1	CATRGGGWETQYF	TGTGCCACCCGCGGAGGGGGTTGGGAGACCCAGTACTTC
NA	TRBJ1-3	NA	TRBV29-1	CSVDRGSSGNTIYF	TGCAGCGTTGACCGTGGCAGCTCTGGAAACACCATATATTTT
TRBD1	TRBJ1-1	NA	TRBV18	CASSPMEGATEAFF	TGTGCCAGCTCACCGATGGAGGGGGCAACTGAAGCTTTCTTT
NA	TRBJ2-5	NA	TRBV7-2	CASSLLGVQETQYF	TGTGCCAGCAGTTTGTTGGGGGTCCAAGAGACCCAGTACTTC